The 21 T cell receptor beta chains reported below all come from one sample, sequenced in a study of T-cell memory formation after mild COVID-19. TCRdb fed the 5' RACE reads into MiXCR, producing one record per CDR3 protein. The sample has roughly 130,000 distinct CDR3 sequences, roughly 15% seen once. Sequenced sample: PBMCs or a T cell subset sorted from them (not recorded which). Every receptor here comes from an adult woman who had mild COVID-19 (a few samples of this study predate the infection). Cell type and time point are not known.

This clonotype was observed a few times. The J gene is TRBJ2-3, the V gene TRBV6-2 or TRBV6-3; 11 bases are shared with TRBD2. Germline CDR1 and CDR2: MNHEY and SVGEGT. The V and J ends lost 6 bases and 2 bases, in that order; junction bases with no gene match: 4. The CDR3 runs to 15 residues. Here the CDR3 reads CASRRLAGITDTQYF. The CDR3 region has the DNA TGTGCCAGCAGAAGACTAGCGGGAATCACAGATACGCAGTATTTT.

There are a few counts of this clonotype. The genes are TRBV6-6 and TRBJ2-3, with TRBD1 identical over 10 bases. The J segment lost 3 bases and the V segment lost 7 bases, leaving 4 bases of the junction unmatched. The CDR3 consists of 14 residues. CDR1 and CDR2 (germline): MNHNY, SVGAGI (reference sequence). For the CDR3, the DNA is TGTGCCAGCAAAAGACAGGGGGCGACAGATACGCAGTATTTT. Translated: CASKRQGATDTQYF.

The chain recombines TRBV19 with TRBJ1-1; 10 nucleotides align to TRBD1. The CDR3 spans 13 residues. CDR1 LNHDA and CDR2 SQIVND come from the germline V gene (reference sequence). V lost 7 bases and J lost 8; bases outside the gene matches: 7. CDR3 protein: CASKRQGAGEAFF. The DNA for the CDR3 is TGTGCCAGTAAACGACAGGGGGCAGGGGAAGCTTTCTTT.

This clonotype has just a few counts. V gene TRBV18 combines with J gene TRBJ2-1; 16 bases fit TRBD2. Germline V gene data show CDR1 as KGHSH and CDR2 as LQKENI. The CDR3 sequence is 18 residues long. Losses at the gene ends were 3 bases for V and 4 bases for J; bases not matched to a gene: 6. The CDR3 reads CASSPPGLAGGNYNEQFF. The DNA of the CDR3 is TGTGCCAGCTCACCGCCGGGACTAGCGGGAGGGAATTACAATGAGCAGTTCTTC.

This clonotype was seen once. V gene TRBV4-1 combines with J gene TRBJ1-5; the D is unclear. Trimming cost V 1 base and J 0 bases, with 7 bases left between them. CDR1 is MGHRA and CDR2 is YSYEKL in the germline V gene. This CDR3 is built from 15 residues. In DNA form, the CDR3 reads TGCGCCAGCAGCCAAGTCCGACTTAGCAATCAGCCCCAGCATTTT. Translating gives CASSQVRLSNQPQHF.

This clonotype was seen a handful of times. The V gene is TRBV19, the J gene TRBJ1-2; the match to TRBD1 covers 8 bases. Germline assignment: CDR1 LNHDA and CDR2 SQIVND (reference sequence). This CDR3 is built from 15 residues. The V segment lost 10 bases and the J segment 7 bases; nucleotides outside the gene matches: 17. This chain's CDR3 is CATGHDTTGDAGYTF. DNA for the CDR3: TGTGCCACGGGCCACGATACGACAGGGGACGCTGGCTACACCTTC. Full variable domain (rest looked up from reference TRBV19 and TRBJ1-2): DGGITQSPKYLFRKEGQNVTLSCEQNLNHDAMYWYRQDPGQGLRLIYYSQIVNDFQKGDIAEGYSVSREKKESFPLTVTSAQKNPTAFYLCATGHDTTGDAGYTFGSGTRLTVV.

This clonotype was seen a handful of times. The J gene is TRBJ2-2, the V gene TRBV29-1; tentatively, D is TRBD2 (5 bases). This CDR3 comprises 15 residues. Germline CDR1 reads SQVTM; CDR2 reads ANQGSEA. Trimming shortened V by 1 base and J by 6 bases, and 15 bases separated the two germline ends. CDR3 DNA sequence: TGCAGCGTTGAAGGAGGGTCGGGGATCGCCGGGGAGCTGTTTTTT. Protein sequence: CSVEGGSGIAGELFF.

The rearrangement joins TRBV7-2 to TRBJ1-2, with a possible D match to TRBD1 (6 bases). Trimming shortened V by 10 bases and J by 4 bases, and 13 bases separated the two germline ends. There are 12 residues in the CDR3. The germline CDR1 and CDR2 sequences are SGHTA and FQGNSA. The CDR3 spells CAIMTGPYGYTF. Here the CDR3 DNA reads TGTGCCATAATGACAGGCCCCTATGGCTACACCTTC.

The chain has TRBV12-3 or TRBV12-4 and TRBJ1-2, with a possible D match to TRBD1 (5 bases). The CDR3 has 14 amino acids. V lost 8 bases, J lost 6 bases, and 19 bases lay in between. CDR3 in amino acids: CASSSQGVWDGYTF. The CDR3 DNA reads TGTGCCAGCTCCTCCCAGGGAGTTTGGGATGGCTACACCTTC.

The gene calls are TRBV4-3 and TRBJ2-7; tentative D call: TRBD1 (6 bases). Trimming pared 8 bases from V and 3 bases from J, leaving 17 bases between. Per the germline V gene, CDR1 is LGHNA and CDR2 is YSLEER. CDR3 length: 14 residues. CDR3 sequence reads: CASRRTAPLYEQYF. The CDR3 nucleotides are TGCGCCAGCCGACGGACAGCCCCTCTCTACGAGCAGTACTTC.

V and J are TRBV29-1 and TRBJ2-1; D is unclear. This CDR3 has 16 residues. Trimming took 3 bases from V and 0 from J, leaving 15 bases between them. Per germline, CDR1 SQVTM and CDR2 ANQGSEA. The CDR3 coding sequence is TGCAGCGTTGACCCGTGGTACCTGAGCTCCTACAATGAGCAGTTCTTC. Translated, it gives CSVDPWYLSSYNEQFF.

A remark on this clonotype: A read error may produce the germline difference seen at one junction end. The gene calls are TRBV18 and TRBJ1-2, with TRBD1 identical over 8 bases. The germline V gene encodes CDR1 KGHSH and CDR2 LQKENI. This CDR3 has 14 residues. CDR3 in amino acids: CASSPTMDRVANSF. The CDR3 DNA follows: TGTGCCAGCTCACCGACAATGGACAGGGTGGCCAACAGCTTC.

The chain uses TRBV10-2 and TRBJ2-7; 9 nucleotides align to TRBD2. CDR1 and CDR2 from the germline V gene are WSHSY and SAAADI. The CDR3 consists of 13 residues. Here the CDR3 DNA reads TGCTCCACCAACAGCGCGGGAGGGTACGAGCAGTACTTC. Translation: CSTNSAGGYEQYF.

This clonotype was picked up a small number of times. The gene calls are TRBV14 and TRBJ2-1; unclear D gene. Germline V gene data show CDR1 as SGHDN and CDR2 as FVKESK. Trimming left V 4 bases short and J 3 bases short, with 7 bases between. This CDR3 contains 13 residues. The CDR3 loop is CASSPLNYNEQFF. The CDR3 region has the DNA TGTGCCAGCAGCCCTCTCAACTACAATGAGCAGTTCTTC.

This clonotype was detected many times. The genes are TRBV7-9 and TRBJ2-1; 8 bases map to TRBD1. The CDR3 length is 16 residues. Germline CDR1 is SEHNR and CDR2 is FQNEAQ (reference sequence). After removal of 5 bases from V and 4 bases from J, the junction contained 10 bases not matched to a gene. CDR3 amino acids: CASSPRTGLGYNEQFF. The CDR3 region has the DNA TGTGCCAGCAGCCCCCGGACAGGGTTGGGGTACAATGAGCAGTTCTTC. The full variable domain, completed using reference TRBV7-9 and TRBJ2-1, is DTGVSQNPRHKITKRGQNVTFRCDPISEHNRLYWYRQTLGQGPEFLTYFQNEAQLEKSRLLSDRFSAERPKGSFSTLEIQRTEQGDSAMYLCASSPRTGLGYNEQFFGPGTRLTVL.

This clonotype was seen more than once but under ten times. This rearrangement joins TRBV5-1 to TRBJ1-1, with 7 bases that match TRBD1. Germline assignment: CDR1 SGHRS and CDR2 YFSETQ. This CDR3 comprises 12 residues. V lost 0 bases, J lost 9 bases, and 2 bases stayed unmatched. The CDR3 protein is CASSLETGQAFF. Written as DNA, the CDR3 is TGCGCCAGCAGCTTGGAGACAGGGCAAGCTTTCTTT.

This chain connects TRBV7-2 to TRBJ1-6, with 7 bases identical to TRBD1. Germline trimming cut 5 bases from V and 14 bases from J; bases unmatched to any gene: 9. CDR3 size: 13 residues. Germline V gene lookup returns CDR1 SGHTA and CDR2 FQGNSA. For the CDR3, the DNA is TGTGCCAGCAGCCCTGGGACAGCCAAGGCCCTCCACTTT. This translates into CASSPGTAKALHF.

This clonotype was observed a handful of times. The chain has TRBV27 and TRBJ2-7; D is uncertain. The V end was cut by 7 bases, the J end by 2 bases, with 21 bases between. The CDR3 totals 16 residues. CDR1 is MNHEY, CDR2 SMNVEV, per germline (reference sequence). DNA of the CDR3: TGTGCCAGCAAGCTGTATACCAGGAGCCTCCCCTACGAGCAGTACTTC. Translated: CASKLYTRSLPYEQYF.

V and J are TRBV4-1 and TRBJ1-1; D is ambiguous. The V gene's germline CDR1 is MGHRA and CDR2 YSYEKL. Deletions cut 5 bases from V and 1 base from J, with 14 bases between. The length of the CDR3 is 15 residues. The DNA for the CDR3 is TGCGCCAGCAGCGAGTCCGATCAGCGGAACACTGAAGCTTTCTTT. Protein: CASSESDQRNTEAFF.

The chain uses TRBV5-1 and TRBJ2-7; 7 bases are a match to TRBD1. The ends lost 4 bases at V and 6 bases at J; junction bases unmatched: 13. Germline assignment: CDR1 SGHRS and CDR2 YFSETQ. The CDR3 extends over 15 amino acids. CDR3 bases: TGCGCCAGCAGCCCGAGGACAGGATCCGCACCCGAGCAGTACTTC. Translated: CASSPRTGSAPEQYF.

CDR3 sequence reads: CASSETSGRTPAHTDTQYF. CDR3 DNA sequence: TGTGCCAGCAGTGAGACTAGCGGGAGAACTCCCGCTCACACAGATACGCAGTATTTT. This chain links TRBV2 with TRBJ2-3, with 12 nucleotides matching TRBD2. The length of the CDR3 is 19 residues. CDR1 and CDR2 from the germline V gene are SNHLY and FYNNEI. With V trimmed by 3 bases and J by 2 bases, 12 bases remained unmatched.